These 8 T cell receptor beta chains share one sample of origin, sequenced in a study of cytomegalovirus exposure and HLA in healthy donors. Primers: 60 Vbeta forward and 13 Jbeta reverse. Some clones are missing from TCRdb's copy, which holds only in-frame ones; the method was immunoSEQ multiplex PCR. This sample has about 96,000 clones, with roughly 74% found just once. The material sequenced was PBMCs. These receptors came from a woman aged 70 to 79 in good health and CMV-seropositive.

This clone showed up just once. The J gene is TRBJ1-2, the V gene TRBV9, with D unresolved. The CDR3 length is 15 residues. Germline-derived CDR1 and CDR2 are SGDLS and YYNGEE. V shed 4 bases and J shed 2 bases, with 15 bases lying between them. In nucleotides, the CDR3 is TGTGCCAGCAGCCCCCGATTAAGTACAAACTATGGCTACACCTTC. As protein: CASSPRLSTNYGYTF.

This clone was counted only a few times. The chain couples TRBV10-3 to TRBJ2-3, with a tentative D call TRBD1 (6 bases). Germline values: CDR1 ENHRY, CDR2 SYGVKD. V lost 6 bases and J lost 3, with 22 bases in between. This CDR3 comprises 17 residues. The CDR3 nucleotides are TGTGCCATCAGGGAGCAGGGGACCTCGATATCAACAGATACGCAGTATTTT. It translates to CAIREQGTSISTDTQYF.

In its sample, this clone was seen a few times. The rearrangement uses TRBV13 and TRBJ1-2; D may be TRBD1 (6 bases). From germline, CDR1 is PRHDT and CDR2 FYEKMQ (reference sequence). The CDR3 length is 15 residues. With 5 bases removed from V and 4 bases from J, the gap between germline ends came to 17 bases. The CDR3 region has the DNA TGTGCCAGCAGCGCAATACAGGGTGGAATCTATGGCTACACCTTC. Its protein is CASSAIQGGIYGYTF.

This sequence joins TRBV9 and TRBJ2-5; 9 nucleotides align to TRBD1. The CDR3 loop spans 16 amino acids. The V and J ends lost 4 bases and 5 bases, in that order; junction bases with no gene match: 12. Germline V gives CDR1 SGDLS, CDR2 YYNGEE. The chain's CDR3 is CASSSTSGTGSETQYF. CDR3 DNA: TGTGCCAGCAGCTCAACCTCCGGGACAGGGAGTGAGACCCAGTACTTC.

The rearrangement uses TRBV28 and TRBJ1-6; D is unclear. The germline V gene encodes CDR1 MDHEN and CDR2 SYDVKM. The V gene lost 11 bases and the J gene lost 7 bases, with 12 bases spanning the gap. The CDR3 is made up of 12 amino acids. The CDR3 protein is CAALGPNSPLHF. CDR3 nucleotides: TGTGCCGCTCTAGGCCCCAATTCACCCCTCCACTTT.

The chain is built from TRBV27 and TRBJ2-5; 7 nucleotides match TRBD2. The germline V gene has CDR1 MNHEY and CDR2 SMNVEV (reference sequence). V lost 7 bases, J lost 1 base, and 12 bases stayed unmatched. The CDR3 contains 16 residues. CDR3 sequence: CASTVTRASGQETQYF. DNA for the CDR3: TGTGCCAGCACAGTCACTAGGGCTAGCGGCCAAGAGACCCAGTACTTC.

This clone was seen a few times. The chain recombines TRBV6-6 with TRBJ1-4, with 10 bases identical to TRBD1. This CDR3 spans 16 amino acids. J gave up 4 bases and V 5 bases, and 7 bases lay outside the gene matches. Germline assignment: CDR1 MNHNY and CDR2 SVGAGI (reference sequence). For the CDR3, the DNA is TGTGCCAGCAGTCACCAGACAGGGGGCCTTAATGAAAAACTGTTTTTT. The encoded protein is CASSHQTGGLNEKLFF.

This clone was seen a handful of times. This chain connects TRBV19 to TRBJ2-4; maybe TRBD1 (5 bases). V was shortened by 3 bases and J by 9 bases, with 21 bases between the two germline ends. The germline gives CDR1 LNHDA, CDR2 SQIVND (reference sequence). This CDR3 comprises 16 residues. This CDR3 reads CASSINPGMGRSIQYF. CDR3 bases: TGTGCCAGTAGTATCAATCCCGGTATGGGGCGAAGCATTCAGTACTTC.